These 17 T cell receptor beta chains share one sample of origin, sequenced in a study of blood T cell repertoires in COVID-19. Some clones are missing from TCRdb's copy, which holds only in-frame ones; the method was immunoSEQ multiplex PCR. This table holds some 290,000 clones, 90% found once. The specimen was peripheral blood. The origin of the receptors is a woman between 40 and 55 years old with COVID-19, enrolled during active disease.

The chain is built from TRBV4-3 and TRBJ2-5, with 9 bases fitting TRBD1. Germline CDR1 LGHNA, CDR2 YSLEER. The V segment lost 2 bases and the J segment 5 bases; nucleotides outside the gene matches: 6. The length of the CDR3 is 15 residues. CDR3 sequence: CASSQKGTGSETQYF. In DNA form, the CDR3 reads TGCGCCAGCAGCCAAAAAGGGACAGGGTCCGAGACCCAGTACTTC.

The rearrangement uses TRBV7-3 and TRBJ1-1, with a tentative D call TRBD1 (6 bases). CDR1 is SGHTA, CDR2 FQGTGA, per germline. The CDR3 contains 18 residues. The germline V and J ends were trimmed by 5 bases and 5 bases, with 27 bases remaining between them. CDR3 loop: CASSPSGGLTGISTEAFF. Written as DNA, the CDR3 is TGTGCCAGCAGCCCCTCGGGGGGGTTAACAGGGATATCAACTGAAGCTTTCTTT.

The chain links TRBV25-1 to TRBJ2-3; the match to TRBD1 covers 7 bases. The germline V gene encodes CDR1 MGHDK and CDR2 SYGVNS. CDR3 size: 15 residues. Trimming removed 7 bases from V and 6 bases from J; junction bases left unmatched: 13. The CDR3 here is CASKAGTVFIDTQYF. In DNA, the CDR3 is TGTGCCAGCAAAGCCGGGACAGTCTTCATCGATACGCAGTATTTT. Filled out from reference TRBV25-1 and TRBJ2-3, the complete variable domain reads EADIYQTPRYLVIGTGKKITLECSQTMGHDKMYWYQQDPGMELHLIHYSYGVNSTEKGDLSSESTVSRIRTEHFPLTLESARPSHTSQYLCASKAGTVFIDTQYFGPGTRLTVL.

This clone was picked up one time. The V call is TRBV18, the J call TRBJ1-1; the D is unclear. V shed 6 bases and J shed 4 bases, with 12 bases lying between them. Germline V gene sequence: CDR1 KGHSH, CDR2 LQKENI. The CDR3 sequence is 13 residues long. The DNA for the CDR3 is TGTGCCAGCTCGTACGGTTCGGGCACTGAAGCTTTCTTT. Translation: CASSYGSGTEAFF.

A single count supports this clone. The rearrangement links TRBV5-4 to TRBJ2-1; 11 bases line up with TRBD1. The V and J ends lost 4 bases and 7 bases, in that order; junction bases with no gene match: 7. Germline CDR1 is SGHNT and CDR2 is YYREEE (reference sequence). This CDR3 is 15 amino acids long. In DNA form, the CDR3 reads TGTGCCAGCAGCCCGGACAGGGGGCTTCCGAATGAGCAGTTCTTC. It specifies CASSPDRGLPNEQFF.

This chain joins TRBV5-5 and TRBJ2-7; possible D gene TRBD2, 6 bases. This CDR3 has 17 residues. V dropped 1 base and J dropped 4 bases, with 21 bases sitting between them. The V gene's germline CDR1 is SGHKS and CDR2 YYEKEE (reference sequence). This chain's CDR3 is CASSLMVFGTGAYEQYF. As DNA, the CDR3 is TGTGCCAGCAGCTTGATGGTTTTTGGGACTGGGGCTTACGAGCAGTACTTC.

CDR3 sequence: CAIRVDRGLLKGNTIYF. Here the CDR3 DNA reads TGTGCCATCAGAGTCGACAGGGGCCTTCTTAAGGGAAACACCATATATTTT. This chain connects TRBV10-3 to TRBJ1-3, with 8 bases fitting TRBD1. J gave up 4 bases and V 6 bases, and 14 bases lay outside the gene matches. CDR1 is ENHRY, CDR2 SYGVKD, per germline. This CDR3 contains 17 residues.

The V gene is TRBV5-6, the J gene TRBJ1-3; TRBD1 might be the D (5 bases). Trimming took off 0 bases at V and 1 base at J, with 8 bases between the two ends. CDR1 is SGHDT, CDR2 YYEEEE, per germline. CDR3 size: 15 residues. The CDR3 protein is CASSLAQGSGNTIYF. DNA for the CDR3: TGTGCCAGCAGCTTGGCCCAGGGTTCTGGAAACACCATATATTTT.

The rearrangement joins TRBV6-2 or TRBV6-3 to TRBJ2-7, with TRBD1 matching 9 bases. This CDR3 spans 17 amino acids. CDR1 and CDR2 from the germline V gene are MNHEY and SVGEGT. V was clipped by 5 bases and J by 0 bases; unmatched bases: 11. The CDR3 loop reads CASSIYPGQGLSYEQYF. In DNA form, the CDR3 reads TGTGCCAGCAGTATTTACCCCGGACAGGGGCTCTCCTACGAGCAGTACTTC.

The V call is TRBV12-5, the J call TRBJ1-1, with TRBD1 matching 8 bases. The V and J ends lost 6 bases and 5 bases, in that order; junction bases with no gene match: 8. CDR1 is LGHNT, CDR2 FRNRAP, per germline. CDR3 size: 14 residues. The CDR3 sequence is CASGQQGVVTEAFF. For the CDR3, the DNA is TGTGCTAGTGGCCAACAGGGGGTGGTTACTGAAGCTTTCTTT.

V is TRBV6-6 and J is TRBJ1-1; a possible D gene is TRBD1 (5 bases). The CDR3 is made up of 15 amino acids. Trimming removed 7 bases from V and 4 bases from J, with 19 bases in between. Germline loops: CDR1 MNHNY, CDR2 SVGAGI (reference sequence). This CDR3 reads CASNGGVGWGTEAFF. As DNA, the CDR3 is TGTGCCAGCAACGGGGGTGTGGGTTGGGGCACTGAAGCTTTCTTT.

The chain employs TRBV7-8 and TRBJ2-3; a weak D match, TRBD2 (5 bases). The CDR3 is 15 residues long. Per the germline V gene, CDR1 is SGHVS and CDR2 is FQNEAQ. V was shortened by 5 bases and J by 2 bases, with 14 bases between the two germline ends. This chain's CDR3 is CASSPRRTNTDTQYF. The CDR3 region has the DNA TGTGCCAGCAGCCCCCGGAGGACCAACACAGATACGCAGTATTTT.

The CDR3 sequence is CASSASGPFNEQFF. Written as DNA, the CDR3 is TGTGCCAGCAGTGCTAGCGGGCCGTTCAATGAGCAGTTCTTC. The V gene is TRBV2, the J gene TRBJ2-1, with TRBD2 identical over 8 bases. V lost 4 bases and J lost 6; bases outside the gene matches: 5. The CDR3 extends over 14 amino acids. The germline gives CDR1 SNHLY, CDR2 FYNNEI.

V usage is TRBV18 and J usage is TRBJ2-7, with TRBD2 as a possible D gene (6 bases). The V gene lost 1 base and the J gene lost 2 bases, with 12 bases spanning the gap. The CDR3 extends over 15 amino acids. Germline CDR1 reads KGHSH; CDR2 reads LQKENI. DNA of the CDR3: TGTGCCAGCTCACCACTTCGCGGGGTCGCCTACGAGCAGTACTTC. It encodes CASSPLRGVAYEQYF. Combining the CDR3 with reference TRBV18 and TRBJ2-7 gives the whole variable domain NAGVMQNPRHLVRRRGQEARLRCSPMKGHSHVYWYRQLPEEGLKFMVYLQKENIIDESGMPKERFSAEFPKEGPSILRIQQVVRGDSAAYFCASSPLRGVAYEQYFGPGTRLTVT.

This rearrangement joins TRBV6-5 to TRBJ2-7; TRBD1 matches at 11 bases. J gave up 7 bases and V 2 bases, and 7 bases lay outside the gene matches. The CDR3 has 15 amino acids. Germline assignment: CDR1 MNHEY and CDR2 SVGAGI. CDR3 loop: CASSYTGQGVREQYF. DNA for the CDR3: TGTGCCAGCAGTTACACGGGACAGGGGGTTAGAGAGCAGTACTTC.

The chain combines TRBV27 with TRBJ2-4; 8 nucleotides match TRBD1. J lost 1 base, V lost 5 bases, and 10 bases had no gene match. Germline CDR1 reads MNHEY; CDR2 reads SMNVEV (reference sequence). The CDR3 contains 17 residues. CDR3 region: CASSRGPRTGAKNIQYF. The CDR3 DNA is TGTGCCAGCAGTCGGGGCCCTCGGACAGGGGCCAAAAACATTCAGTACTTC.

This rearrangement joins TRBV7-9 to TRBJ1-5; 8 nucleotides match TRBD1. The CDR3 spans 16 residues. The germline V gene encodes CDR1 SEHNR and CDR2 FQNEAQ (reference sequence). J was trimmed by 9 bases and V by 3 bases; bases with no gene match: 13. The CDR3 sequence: CASSFRGGQGLWPQHF. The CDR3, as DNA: TGTGCCAGCAGCTTCAGGGGAGGACAGGGATTGTGGCCCCAGCATTTT.